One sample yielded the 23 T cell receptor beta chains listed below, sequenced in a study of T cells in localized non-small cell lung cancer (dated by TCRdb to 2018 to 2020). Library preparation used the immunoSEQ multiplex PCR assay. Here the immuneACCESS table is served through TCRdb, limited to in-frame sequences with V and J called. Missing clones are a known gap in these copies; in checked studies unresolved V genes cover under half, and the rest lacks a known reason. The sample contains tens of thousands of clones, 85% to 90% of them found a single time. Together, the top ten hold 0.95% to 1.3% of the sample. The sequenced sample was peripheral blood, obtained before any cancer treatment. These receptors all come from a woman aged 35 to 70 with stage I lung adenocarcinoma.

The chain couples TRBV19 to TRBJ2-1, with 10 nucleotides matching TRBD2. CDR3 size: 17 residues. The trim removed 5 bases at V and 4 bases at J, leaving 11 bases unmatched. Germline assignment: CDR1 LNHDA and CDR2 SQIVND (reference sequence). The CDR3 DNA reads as TGTGCCAGTAGTTCGGGAGGTCTAGCGGGGGCTTACAATGAGCAGTTCTTC. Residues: CASSSGGLAGAYNEQFF.

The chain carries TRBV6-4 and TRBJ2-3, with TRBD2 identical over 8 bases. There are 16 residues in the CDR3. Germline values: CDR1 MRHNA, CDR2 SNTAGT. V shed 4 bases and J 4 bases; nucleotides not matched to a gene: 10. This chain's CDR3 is CASSAGAGGDADTQYF. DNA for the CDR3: TGTGCCAGCAGTGCAGGCGCGGGGGGAGATGCAGATACGCAGTATTTT.

CDR3: CASSQDIVYEQYF. Written as DNA, the CDR3 is TGTGCCAGCAGCCAAGATATAGTCTACGAGCAGTACTTC. V gene TRBV14 combines with J gene TRBJ2-7; D is unresolved. The CDR3 is 13 residues long. Germline CDR1 SGHDN, CDR2 FVKESK. Trimming cost V 0 bases and J 3 bases, with 6 bases left between them.

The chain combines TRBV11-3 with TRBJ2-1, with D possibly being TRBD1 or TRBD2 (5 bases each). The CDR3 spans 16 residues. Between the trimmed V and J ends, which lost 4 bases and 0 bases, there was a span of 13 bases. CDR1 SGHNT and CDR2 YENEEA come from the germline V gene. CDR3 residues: CASSSRDRFSYNEQFF. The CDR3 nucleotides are TGTGCCAGCAGCTCCCGGGACCGATTCTCCTACAATGAGCAGTTCTTC.

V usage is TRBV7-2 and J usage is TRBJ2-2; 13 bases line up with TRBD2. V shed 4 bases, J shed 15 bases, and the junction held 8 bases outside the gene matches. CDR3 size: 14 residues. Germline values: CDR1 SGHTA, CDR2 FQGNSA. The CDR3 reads CASSSRLAGGLVFF. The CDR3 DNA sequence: TGTGCCAGCAGCTCTAGACTAGCGGGGGGCCTCGTGTTTTTT.

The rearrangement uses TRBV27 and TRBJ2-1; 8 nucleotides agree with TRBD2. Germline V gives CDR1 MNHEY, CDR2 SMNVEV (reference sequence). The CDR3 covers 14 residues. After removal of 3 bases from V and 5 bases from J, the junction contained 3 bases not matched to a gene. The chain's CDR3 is CASSFVGGDNEQFF. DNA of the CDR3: TGTGCCAGCAGTTTTGTCGGGGGGGACAATGAGCAGTTCTTC.

Here the CDR3 reads CASSDGRVVTYEQYF. The CDR3 nucleotides are TGTGCCAGCAGCGACGGACGGGTAGTAACCTACGAGCAGTACTTC. The V and J genes are TRBV7-9 and TRBJ2-7, with unresolved D. V was pared by 5 bases and J by 2 bases, with 16 bases between. The CDR3 sequence is 15 residues long. The germline gives CDR1 SEHNR, CDR2 FQNEAQ (reference sequence).

The CDR3 protein is CASSSQYEQYF. In DNA, the CDR3 is TGTGCCAGTAGTTCTCAATACGAGCAGTACTTC. V usage is TRBV19 and J usage is TRBJ2-7; D not certain. The CDR3 loop spans 11 amino acids. Trimming removed 5 bases at V and 4 bases at J, with 6 bases between. Germline V gene data show CDR1 as LNHDA and CDR2 as SQIVND (reference sequence).

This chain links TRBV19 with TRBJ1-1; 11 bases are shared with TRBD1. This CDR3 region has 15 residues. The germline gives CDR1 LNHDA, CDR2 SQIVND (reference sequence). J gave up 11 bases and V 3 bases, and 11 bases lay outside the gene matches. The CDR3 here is CASSIPGQGGDYAFF. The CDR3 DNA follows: TGTGCCAGTAGTATCCCGGGACAGGGGGGGGATTACGCTTTCTTT. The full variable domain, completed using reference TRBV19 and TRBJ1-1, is DGGITQSPKYLFRKEGQNVTLSCEQNLNHDAMYWYRQDPGQGLRLIYYSQIVNDFQKGDIAEGYSVSREKKESFPLTVTSAQKNPTAFYLCASSIPGQGGDYAFFGQGTRLTVV.

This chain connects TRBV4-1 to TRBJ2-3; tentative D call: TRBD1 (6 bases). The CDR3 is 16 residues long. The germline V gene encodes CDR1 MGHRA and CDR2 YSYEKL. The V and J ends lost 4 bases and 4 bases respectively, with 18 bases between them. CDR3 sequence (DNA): TGCGCCAGCAGCCCTCGACGGGGATCAGGGGCAGATACGCAGTATTTT. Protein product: CASSPRRGSGADTQYF.

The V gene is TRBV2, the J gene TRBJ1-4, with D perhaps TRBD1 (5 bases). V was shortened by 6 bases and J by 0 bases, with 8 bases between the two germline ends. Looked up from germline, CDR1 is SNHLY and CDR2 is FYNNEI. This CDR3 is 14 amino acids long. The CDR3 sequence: CASRTTATNEKLFF. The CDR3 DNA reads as TGTGCCAGCAGGACGACAGCAACTAATGAAAAACTGTTTTTT.

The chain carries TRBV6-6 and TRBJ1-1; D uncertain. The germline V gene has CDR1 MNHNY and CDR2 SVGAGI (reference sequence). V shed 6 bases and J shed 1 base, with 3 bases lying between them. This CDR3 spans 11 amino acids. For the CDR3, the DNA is TGTGCCAGCAGCGAGAACACTGAAGCTTTCTTT. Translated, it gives CASSENTEAFF.

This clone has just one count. This chain's CDR3 is CASSPGQGSASGANVLTF. The CDR3 DNA reads TGTGCCAGCAGCCCGGGACAGGGAAGTGCCTCTGGGGCCAACGTCCTGACTTTC. The rearrangement uses TRBV11-3 and TRBJ2-6; 9 positions agree with TRBD1. The J segment lost 0 bases and the V segment lost 5 bases, leaving 8 bases of the junction unmatched. In germline, CDR1 is SGHNT, CDR2 YENEEA. CDR3 length: 18 amino acids.

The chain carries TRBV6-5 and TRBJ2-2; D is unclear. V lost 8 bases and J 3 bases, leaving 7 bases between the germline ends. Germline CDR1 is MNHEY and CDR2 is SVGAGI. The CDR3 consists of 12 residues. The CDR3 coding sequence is TGTGCCAGCTCCCGGGACACCGGGGAGCTGTTTTTT. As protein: CASSRDTGELFF.

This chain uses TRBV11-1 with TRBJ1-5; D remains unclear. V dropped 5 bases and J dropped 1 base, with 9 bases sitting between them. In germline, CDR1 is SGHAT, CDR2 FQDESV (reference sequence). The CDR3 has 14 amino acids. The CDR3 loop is CASSPTRSNQPQHF. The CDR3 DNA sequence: TGTGCCAGCAGCCCCACGCGCAGCAATCAGCCCCAGCATTTT.

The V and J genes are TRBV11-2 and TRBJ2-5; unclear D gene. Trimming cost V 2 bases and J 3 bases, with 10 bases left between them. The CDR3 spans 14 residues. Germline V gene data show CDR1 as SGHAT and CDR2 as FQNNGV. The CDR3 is CASSLPPAKETQYF. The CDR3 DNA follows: TGTGCCAGCAGCTTACCCCCGGCTAAAGAGACCCAGTACTTC.

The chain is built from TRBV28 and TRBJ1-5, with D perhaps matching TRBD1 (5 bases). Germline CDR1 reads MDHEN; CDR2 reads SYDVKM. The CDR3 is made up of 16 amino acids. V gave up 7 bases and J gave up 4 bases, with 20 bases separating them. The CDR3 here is CASIGQGRPLNQPQHF. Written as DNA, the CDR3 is TGTGCCAGCATCGGGCAGGGCCGACCGTTAAATCAGCCCCAGCATTTT. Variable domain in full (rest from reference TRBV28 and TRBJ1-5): DVKVTQSSRYLVKRTGEKVFLECVQDMDHENMFWYRQDPGLGLRLIYFSYDVKMKEKGDIPEGYSVSREKKERFSLILESASTNQTSMYLCASIGQGRPLNQPQHFGDGTRLSIL.

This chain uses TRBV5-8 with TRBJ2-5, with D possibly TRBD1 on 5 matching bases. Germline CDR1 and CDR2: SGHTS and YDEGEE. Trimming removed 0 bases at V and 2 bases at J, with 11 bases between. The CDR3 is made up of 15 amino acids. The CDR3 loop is CASSLDLQGQETQYF. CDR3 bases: TGTGCCAGCAGCTTGGATTTGCAGGGACAAGAGACCCAGTACTTC. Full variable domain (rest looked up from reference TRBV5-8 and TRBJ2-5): EAGVTQSPTHLIKTRGQQATLRCSPISGHTSVYWYQQALGLGLQFLLWYDEGEERNRGNFPPRFSGRQFPNYSSELNVNALELEDSALYLCASSLDLQGQETQYFGPGTRLLVL.

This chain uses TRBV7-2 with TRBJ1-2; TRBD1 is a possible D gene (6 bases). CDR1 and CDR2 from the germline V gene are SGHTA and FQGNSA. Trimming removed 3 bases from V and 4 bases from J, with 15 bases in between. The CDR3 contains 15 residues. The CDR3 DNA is TGTGCCAGCAGCTTCCGACAGGCGACCGCCTATGGCTACACCTTC. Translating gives CASSFRQATAYGYTF.

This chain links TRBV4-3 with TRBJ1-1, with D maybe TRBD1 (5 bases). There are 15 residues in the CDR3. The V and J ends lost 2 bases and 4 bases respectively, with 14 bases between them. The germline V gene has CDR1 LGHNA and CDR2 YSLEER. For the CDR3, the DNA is TGCGCCAGCAGCCAATATGGGGGAAGTGCCACTGAAGCTTTCTTT. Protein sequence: CASSQYGGSATEAFF.

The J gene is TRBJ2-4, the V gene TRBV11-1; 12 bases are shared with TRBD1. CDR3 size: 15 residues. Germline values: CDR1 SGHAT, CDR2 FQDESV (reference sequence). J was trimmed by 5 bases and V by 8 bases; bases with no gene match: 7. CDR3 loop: CASGRDRGLENIQYF. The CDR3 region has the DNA TGTGCCAGCGGCCGGGACAGGGGGCTCGAAAACATTCAGTACTTC.

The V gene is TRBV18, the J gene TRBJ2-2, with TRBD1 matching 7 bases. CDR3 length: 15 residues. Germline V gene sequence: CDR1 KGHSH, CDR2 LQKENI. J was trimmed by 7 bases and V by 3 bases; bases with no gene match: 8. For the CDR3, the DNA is TGTGCCAGCTCACCGAGACAGGGTGAGAGCGGGGAGCTGTTTTTT. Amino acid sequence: CASSPRQGESGELFF.

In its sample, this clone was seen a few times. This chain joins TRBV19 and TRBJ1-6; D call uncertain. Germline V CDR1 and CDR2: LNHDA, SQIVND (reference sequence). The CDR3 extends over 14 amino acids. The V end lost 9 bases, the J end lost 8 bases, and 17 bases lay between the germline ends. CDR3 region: CASRLEQIDSPLHF. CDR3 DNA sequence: TGTGCCAGCCGCCTAGAGCAGATAGATTCACCCCTCCACTTT.